This is a list of T cell receptor beta chains from one sample in a study of T cells in Graves' hyperthyroidism and ophthalmopathy. TCRdb itself ran the multiplex PCR reads through MiXCR, one entry per CDR3 protein. The repertoire consists of around 480,000 distinct CDR3 sequences, with around 15% occurring once and the leading ten covering 15% to 20%. The sample consisted of blood. Receptors were obtained from a woman between 18 and 29 years old with Graves' hyperthyroidism. The CDR3 runs from the conserved cysteine through the conserved F or W. The D gene is left open where the match is weak. Clone size is stated in some rows and not others, as once, few, many or a class when expanded.

CDR3 DNA	CDR3 protein	J gene	V gene	clone size	D gene
TGTGCCAGCACAGTCATGAACACTGAAGCTTTCTTT	CASTVMNTEAFF	TRBJ1-1	TRBV7-9	many	-
TGTGCCTGGCGAGAGGACGGACCCTTAAGGGCCAACGTCCTGACTTTC	CAWREDGPLRANVLTF	TRBJ2-6	TRBV30	few	-
TGTGCCAGCAGTGAACGAAGCGGGCAGCCCCAGCATTTT	CASSERSGQPQHF	TRBJ1-5	TRBV6-1	many	-
TGCGCCAGCAGCCCCCGGACAGGGGACGAGACCCAGTACTTC	CASSPRTGDETQYF	TRBJ2-5	TRBV4-1	-	TRBD1
TGCAGCGTTGTTATTAGCGTTAGGGGTGAGCAGTTCTTC	CSVVISVRGEQFF	TRBJ2-1	TRBV29-1	-	-
TGTGCCATCAATGCGGCAGGGGAGGGTCGCGAGCAGTACTTC	CAINAAGEGREQYF	TRBJ2-7	TRBV10-3	many	-
TGTGCCAGTAGTTCGGGCAGGTTTGCAACTAATGAAAAACTGTTTTTT	CASSSGRFATNEKLFF	TRBJ1-4	TRBV19	few	-
TGTGCCAGCAGTCTCCCGACAGGGCCTAATCAGCCCCAGCATTTT	CASSLPTGPNQPQHF	TRBJ1-5	TRBV28	-	TRBD1
TGTGCCAGCAGCTGGACTAGCGTCAACCAAGAGACCCAGTACTTC	CASSWTSVNQETQYF	TRBJ2-5	TRBV2	many	TRBD2
TGTGCCAGCAGTTCTAGGAGGGTATATAACACTGAAGCTTTCTTT	CASSSRRVYNTEAFF	TRBJ1-1	TRBV28	many	-
TGTGCCAGCAGCATTCGTTTACAGGACTTAAGAAACACCATATATTTT	CASSIRLQDLRNTIYF	TRBJ1-3	TRBV3-1	few	-
TGTGCCAGCAGTTCCGACGGGCGGGACAGGGACACCGGGGAGCTGTTTTTT	CASSSDGRDRDTGELFF	TRBJ2-2	TRBV27	few	TRBD1
TGCAGTGCCCCTACGGGCGGGACGGCAGATACGCAGTATTTT	CSAPTGGTADTQYF	TRBJ2-3	TRBV20-1	many	-
TGCAGTGCCACAGGGGGCGCCTCTCCTGGCACAGATACGCAGTATTTT	CSATGGASPGTDTQYF	TRBJ2-3	TRBV20-1	many	TRBD1
TGTGCCAGCAGCCAAGCCCTACTACCCTACGAGCAGTACTTC	CASSQALLPYEQYF	TRBJ2-7	TRBV14	many	-
TGTGCCAGCAGCGGGGGACTAGCGGGAGATCGGAACACCGGGGAGCTGTTTTTT	CASSGGLAGDRNTGELFF	TRBJ2-2	TRBV7-3	-	TRBD2
TGCGCCAGCAGCCTAGAACCGGGACAGGGGGCTTCGAACACTGAAGCTTTCTTT	CASSLEPGQGASNTEAFF	TRBJ1-1	TRBV5-1	many	TRBD1
TGCAGCGCGGACTATTATGGCTACACCTTC	CSADYYGYTF	TRBJ1-2	TRBV29-1	-	-
TGCGCCAGCAGCTTGGTAGGGCAGGCGGCCTACAATGAGCAGTTCTTC	CASSLVGQAAYNEQFF	TRBJ2-1	TRBV5-1	many	-
TGTGCCAGCAGCTTAGTTATCCGGGGGGGGGAGACCCAGTACTTC	CASSLVIRGGETQYF	TRBJ2-5	TRBV11-2	many	TRBD2
TGTGCCAGCAGCTTCAAACGAACGAACACCGGGGAGCTGTTTTTT	CASSFKRTNTGELFF	TRBJ2-2	TRBV12-3/TRBV12-4	many	-
TGTGCCAGCAGCCCCCTTGGGCAGTCTAACTATGGCTACACCTTC	CASSPLGQSNYGYTF	TRBJ1-2	TRBV7-9	-	-
TGTGCCAGCAGTCCCGGACTAGCGAGCAATGAGCAGTTCTTC	CASSPGLASNEQFF	TRBJ2-1	TRBV27	many	TRBD2
TGTGCCAGCAAACGAGGACAGGGGGCCTACGAGCAGTACTTC	CASKRGQGAYEQYF	TRBJ2-7	TRBV6-1	few	TRBD1
TGTGCCAGCTCACCTCGGGGGCAAGAGAGTACTGAAGCTTTCTTT	CASSPRGQESTEAFF	TRBJ1-1	TRBV18	many	-
TGCGCCAGCAGCTTCGGGACAGGGGCATCGCCAGGGAACACTGAAGCTTTCTTT	CASSFGTGASPGNTEAFF	TRBJ1-1	TRBV5-1	many	TRBD1
TGCGCCAGCACCCAACGAGGGACGGGAGGAAACACCATATATTTT	CASTQRGTGGNTIYF	TRBJ1-3	TRBV10-2	few	-
TGTGCCAGCACCCCGGTTCAAGAGACCCAGTACTTC	CASTPVQETQYF	TRBJ2-5	TRBV6-1	-	-
TGTGCCACCAGCAGATCCTGGGACAGGGTGGACAATGAGCAGTTCTTC	CATSRSWDRVDNEQFF	TRBJ2-1	TRBV15	few	TRBD1
TGTGCCAGCTCACCTCTCGCGGCGCGCGAGCAGTACTTC	CASSPLAAREQYF	TRBJ2-7	TRBV18	many	-
TGCAGTGTGTCTGGCGGGATAGGGGCCGGGGAGCTGTTTTTT	CSVSGGIGAGELFF	TRBJ2-2	TRBV20-1	few	-
TGTGCCAGCAGCTTAAGTAGCGGGAGTAATGGGGAGCAGTTCTTC	CASSLSSGSNGEQFF	TRBJ2-1	TRBV7-3	many	TRBD2
TGCAGTGCTCCTCGGGGGGACGCCCGAGGGGGGACCCAGTGCTTC	CSAPRGDARGGTQCF	TRBJ2-5	TRBV20-1	-	-
TGTGCCAGCAGCCCGACGGGACAGGAGAACACTGAAGCTTTCTTT	CASSPTGQENTEAFF	TRBJ1-1	TRBV7-3	-	TRBD1
TGCGCCAGCAGCCATCGAGAGACTAGCGGCAGGGGCAATGAGCAGTTCTTC	CASSHRETSGRGNEQFF	TRBJ2-1	TRBV4-1	-	TRBD2
TGTGCCAGCATCTCCCGGGACAAGCAAAGAGATACGCAGTATTTT	CASISRDKQRDTQYF	TRBJ2-3	TRBV12-3/TRBV12-4	many	-
TGTGCCACAGTAGCGGGGGGACCCCTTGGCGAGCAGTACTTC	CATVAGGPLGEQYF	TRBJ2-7	TRBV28	many	TRBD2
TGTGCCAGCAGTTCGAGGGCTTCCTATGGCTACACCTTC	CASSSRASYGYTF	TRBJ1-2	TRBV12-3/TRBV12-4	many	-
TGTGCCATAGTAGAGAGGGAGGGGGCGTCCACTGAAGCTTTCTTT	CAIVEREGASTEAFF	TRBJ1-1	TRBV2	many	TRBD1
TGTGCCTGGAGCCCGGCGGTGGCTCTAGCGGGAGTCTTTAATGAGCAGTTCTTC	CAWSPAVALAGVFNEQFF	TRBJ2-1	TRBV30	few	TRBD2
TGTGCCACGGGACATAACACTGAAGCTTTCTTT	CATGHNTEAFF	TRBJ1-1	TRBV6-1	few	-
TGTGCCAGCAGCACCCCAGGAGGGGCGACGATCTATGAGCAGTTCTTC	CASSTPGGATIYEQFF	TRBJ2-1	TRBV11-1	many	-
TGTGCCAGCAGTGTCGGGGGTAAGCAGTACTTC	CASSVGGKQYF	TRBJ2-7	TRBV2	many	-
TGTGCCAGCAGTCCGTCCAGACCCGCGTACCAAGAGACCCAGTACTTC	CASSPSRPAYQETQYF	TRBJ2-5	TRBV28	many	-